The 21 T cell receptor beta chains listed next were all sequenced from one sample in a study of CD4 T cells in relation to SARS-CoV-2 and coronaviruses. Libraries were prepared by immunoSEQ multiplex PCR; TCRdb keeps only in-frame clonotypes and omits some of them. This sample yields some 60,000 clones, of which 92% are seen a single time; around 0.4% belongs to the top ten. Material: naive CD4+ T cells from PBMCs. Subset of the sample: naive CD4+ T cells isolated by negative enrichment. These receptors all stem from an adult with COVID-19.

This chain joins TRBV2 and TRBJ2-3, with 7 positions matching TRBD1. V lost 10 bases, J lost 2 bases, and 9 bases stayed unmatched. Germline-derived CDR1 and CDR2 are SNHLY and FYNNEI. The CDR3 totals 14 residues. DNA of the CDR3: TGTGCCACTCATCCCGGGACAGCCACAGATACGCAGTATTTT. Residues: CATHPGTATDTQYF.

The chain combines TRBV6-2 or TRBV6-3 with TRBJ2-7; the D is unclear. Germline assignment: CDR1 MNHEY and CDR2 SVGEGT. The CDR3 consists of 14 residues. V gave up 4 bases and J gave up 2 bases, with 12 bases separating them. DNA for the CDR3: TGTGCCAGCAGTTTCCGGGCCGTCGCCTACGAGCAGTACTTC. It encodes CASSFRAVAYEQYF.

This sequence joins TRBV6-5 and TRBJ2-2, with D maybe TRBD2 (5 bases). With 7 bases removed from V and 7 bases from J, the gap between germline ends came to 19 bases. This CDR3 is 15 amino acids long. Germline-derived CDR1 and CDR2 are MNHEY and SVGAGI. CDR3 sequence reads: CASTDVAARGGELFF. CDR3 nucleotide sequence: TGTGCCAGCACCGACGTGGCGGCACGGGGCGGGGAGCTGTTTTTT.

V and J are TRBV30 and TRBJ2-5; 7 bases map to TRBD1. V trimming: 2 bases; J trimming: 5 bases; junction bases outside the gene matches: 11. The germline CDR1 and CDR2 sequences are GTSNPN and SVGIG (reference sequence). This CDR3 contains 15 residues. CDR3 loop: CAWSPGQAKRETQYF. Written as DNA, the CDR3 is TGTGCCTGGAGTCCCGGACAGGCCAAGCGGGAGACCCAGTACTTC.

V is TRBV18 and J is TRBJ2-1; D is ambiguous. Germline CDR1 reads KGHSH; CDR2 reads LQKENI. This CDR3 comprises 13 residues. The V end lost 1 base, the J end lost 7 bases, and 8 bases lay between the germline ends. The CDR3 bases are TGTGCCAGCTCACCACTTCTGCTTAATGAGCAGTTCTTC. This sequence encodes CASSPLLLNEQFF.

V gene TRBV2 combines with J gene TRBJ1-5; TRBD1 might be the D (6 bases). CDR3 length equals 14 residues. Trimming pared 5 bases from V and 3 bases from J, leaving 11 bases between. In germline, CDR1 is SNHLY, CDR2 FYNNEI. CDR3 residues: CASSTGTNNQPQHF. CDR3 sequence (DNA): TGTGCCAGCAGTACCGGGACAAACAATCAGCCCCAGCATTTT.

The V call is TRBV7-2, the J call TRBJ2-7; TRBD1 agrees at 11 bases. Germline V gene data show CDR1 as SGHTA and CDR2 as FQGNSA. The CDR3 contains 14 residues. Trimming removed 5 bases from V and 4 bases from J; junction bases left unmatched: 4. The CDR3 DNA reads TGTGCCAGCAGCCCGGGGACAGGGGGGTACGAGCAGTACTTC. Residues: CASSPGTGGYEQYF.

This chain uses TRBV20-1 with TRBJ2-7; perhaps TRBD1 as D (6 bases). Germline V gene sequence: CDR1 DFQATT, CDR2 SNEGSKA (reference sequence). CDR3 length: 11 residues. Trimming took off 0 bases at V and 12 bases at J, with 12 bases between the two ends. DNA of the CDR3: TGCAGTGCTAGAGAAGGGACATCCCGGTACTTC. Protein: CSAREGTSRYF.

The gene calls are TRBV6-2 or TRBV6-3 and TRBJ2-7, with a possible D match to TRBD2 (6 bases). This CDR3 contains 15 residues. CDR1 MNHEY and CDR2 SVGEGT come from the germline V gene. Deletions cut 6 bases from V and 5 bases from J, with 20 bases between. CDR3 in DNA: TGTGCCAGCAGCCGGGGGTACACCTATCACCACGAGCAGTACTTC. It is translated as CASSRGYTYHHEQYF.

This sequence joins TRBV19 and TRBJ2-7; 11 bases agree with TRBD2. This CDR3 comprises 14 residues. CDR1 LNHDA and CDR2 SQIVND come from the germline V gene (reference sequence). The V segment lost 5 bases and the J segment 2 bases; nucleotides outside the gene matches: 2. The DNA of the CDR3 is TGTGCCAGTAGTCTACTAGCGGGGGCCTACGAGCAGTACTTC. It encodes CASSLLAGAYEQYF. The variable domain in full, with the rest retrieved from reference TRBV19 and TRBJ2-7, is DGGITQSPKYLFRKEGQNVTLSCEQNLNHDAMYWYRQDPGQGLRLIYYSQIVNDFQKGDIAEGYSVSREKKESFPLTVTSAQKNPTAFYLCASSLLAGAYEQYFGPGTRLTVT.

The chain carries TRBV6-1 and TRBJ2-1; 9 bases agree with TRBD1. Germline V gene data show CDR1 as MNHNS and CDR2 as SASEGT. V was clipped by 3 bases and J by 5 bases; unmatched bases: 8. The CDR3 contains 16 residues. The CDR3: CASSEPGTGYHNEQFF. The CDR3 DNA reads TGTGCCAGCAGTGAGCCCGGGACAGGGTACCACAATGAGCAGTTCTTC.

The V and J genes are TRBV27 and TRBJ1-2, with D tentatively TRBD1 (5 bases). This CDR3 comprises 14 residues. Trimming pared 5 bases from V and 4 bases from J, leaving 14 bases between. CDR1 is MNHEY, CDR2 SMNVEV, per germline (reference sequence). The CDR3 spells CASSPGRGVYGYTF. In nucleotides, the CDR3 is TGTGCCAGCAGTCCCGGTAGAGGGGTCTATGGCTACACCTTC.

This clone was counted once. The V and J genes are TRBV19 and TRBJ2-1, with 12 bases fitting TRBD2. V lost 3 bases and J lost 4; bases outside the gene matches: 10. The CDR3 loop spans 18 amino acids. Germline CDR1 is LNHDA and CDR2 is SQIVND (reference sequence). This CDR3 is CASSILRTSGNSYNEQFF. DNA of the CDR3: TGTGCCAGTAGTATCCTCCGGACTAGCGGGAATTCGTACAATGAGCAGTTCTTC.

The genes are TRBV30 and TRBJ2-6; possibly TRBD1 for D (6 bases). Germline V CDR1 and CDR2: GTSNPN, SVGIG (reference sequence). The CDR3 is 15 amino acids. V lost 3 bases and J lost 3, with 12 bases in between. CDR3 protein: CAWSRGEGGANVLTF. CDR3 nucleotides: TGTGCCTGGAGCAGGGGAGAAGGTGGGGCCAACGTCCTGACTTTC.

This clone was seen only once. The chain uses TRBV28 and TRBJ2-7; D is possibly TRBD1 or TRBD2 (5 bases each). V lost 3 bases and J 7 bases, leaving 16 bases between the germline ends. The CDR3 extends over 14 amino acids. The V gene's germline CDR1 is MDHEN and CDR2 SYDVKM. The CDR3 spells CASSLGPAVGEQYF. The CDR3 coding sequence is TGTGCCAGCAGTTTGGGACCGGCCGTGGGGGAGCAGTACTTC.

Only a few counts were recorded for this clone. Here the CDR3 DNA reads TGTGCCAGCAGCACCTTTTCGACAGTGAAGGACGAGCAGTACTTC. The encoded protein is CASSTFSTVKDEQYF. The V gene is TRBV21-1, the J gene TRBJ2-7; the table gives TRBD1 as D, unverified against the DNA. TRBV21-1 is noted as a pseudogene. This CDR3 region has 15 residues.

The chain employs TRBV6-2 or TRBV6-3 and TRBJ1-6, with D perhaps TRBD1 (5 bases). Germline-derived CDR1 and CDR2 are MNHEY and SVGEGT. The CDR3 is 15 residues long. Trimming removed 4 bases from V and 4 bases from J, with 11 bases in between. Written as DNA, the CDR3 is TGTGCCAGCAGTTTCGATTCAGGGTATAATTCACCCCTCCACTTT. Its protein product is CASSFDSGYNSPLHF.

This clone has a handful of counts. V and J are TRBV3-1 (or the pseudogene TRBV3-2) and TRBJ1-6, with D unclear. The CDR3 length is 13 residues. Germline CDR1 is LGHDT and CDR2 is YNNKEL (reference sequence). V lost 1 base and J 8 bases, leaving 6 bases between the germline ends. The CDR3 bases are TGTGCCAGCAGCCAAGGATGGGATTCACCCCTCCACTTT. Protein sequence: CASSQGWDSPLHF.

The chain is built from TRBV11-3 and TRBJ2-3, with TRBD1 matching over 10 bases. The CDR3 sequence is 17 residues long. The V gene end was trimmed by 5 bases and the J gene end by 6 bases; junction bases not matched to a gene: 14. In germline, CDR1 is SGHNT, CDR2 YENEEA. CDR3 DNA: TGTGCCAGCAGCCTATCCTTTCCCGGGACAGGGGACGATACGCAGTATTTT. It specifies CASSLSFPGTGDDTQYF.

The chain joins TRBV20-1 to TRBJ2-7, with D uncertain. The CDR3 spans 10 residues. CDR1 and CDR2 (germline): DFQATT, SNEGSKA (reference sequence). Trimming took off 6 bases at V and 5 bases at J, with 8 bases between the two ends. The CDR3 DNA reads TGCAGTGCGAGAAGGGACGAGCAGTACTTC. This translates into CSARRDEQYF.

V is TRBV7-2 and J is TRBJ1-1, with D uncertain. This CDR3 is built from 13 residues. Germline V lookup: CDR1 SGHTA, CDR2 FQGNSA. V lost 1 base, J lost 7 bases, and 10 bases lay in between. Here the CDR3 DNA reads TGTGCCAGCAGCTTAGTAGCCCGGGTTGAAGCTTTCTTT. Residues: CASSLVARVEAFF. Looking up the rest from reference TRBV7-2 and TRBJ1-1 gives the full variable domain: GAGVSQSPSNKVTEKGKDVELRCDPISGHTALYWYRQSLGQGLEFLIYFQGNSAPDKSGLPSDRFSAERTGGSVSTLTIQRTQQEDSAVYLCASSLVARVEAFFGQGTRLTVV.